The entry that follows covers one T cell receptor (beta chain) sequence. As originally analysed: The authors estimated nucleated cell counts from reference gene primer amplification. The data were produced by immunoSEQ multiplex PCR, yet TCRdb's version contains in-frame clones alone and is incomplete. V, J and clone size are those of that table, while D and trimming were read from the DNA. The sample records 430,000 or so clones, about 88% being singletons. The data were taken from a study of blood T cell repertoires in COVID-19. Germline V lookup: CDR1 SGHAT, CDR2 FQDESV (reference sequence). The CDR3 has 15 residues. Trimming shortened V by 1 base and J by 0 bases, and 9 bases separated the two germline ends. The participants were between about 18 and 100 years old and came from some 23 US areas.

The rearrangement joins TRBV11-1 to TRBJ1-1; D is ambiguous. The origin of this receptor is a woman between 18 and 29 years old who had been exposed to COVID-19. The specimen sequenced was PBMCs or T cells enriched from blood (not recorded which). The CDR3 protein is CASSLVRELNTEAFF. The DNA of the CDR3 is TGTGCCAGCAGCTTAGTGCGGGAATTGAACACTGAAGCTTTCTTT. The whole variable domain, filled in from reference TRBV11-1 and TRBJ1-1, reads EAEVAQSPRYKITEKSQAVAFWCDPISGHATLYWYRQILGQGPELLVQFQDESVVDDSQLPKDRFSAERLKGVDSTLKIQPAELGDSAMYLCASSLVRELNTEAFFGQGTRLTVV.